This T cell receptor beta chain was captured by sequencing in a study of shared clonotypes between healthy human individuals (dated by TCRdb to the early 2020s). Background for the entire study: The cohort comprised a couple of women and a few men aged 18 to 49 years. For each donor, CD4 naive and CD4 memory were each run on three plates, CD8 naive on two plates, and CD8 memory on one plate. To estimate repertoire size and how much clonotypes are shared between individuals, the study performed deep sequencing of blood TCR repertoires from a few healthy adults. To increase sequencing depth and limit assay-specific biases, TCR repertoire library preparation and sequencing were carried out by different laboratories using diverse techniques. Leukapheresis yielded between about 0.85 and 10 billion PBMCs per donor.

As encoded in the germline V gene (reference sequence), CDR1 is LNHDA while CDR2 is SQIVND. Counted from cysteine to phenylalanine, this CDR3 has 14 amino acids. Kept here is only the CDR3 DNA, which spans 42 bases and is read in frame from base 1. Relative to germline, V is 3 bases shorter and J is 1 base shorter, with 9 bases between their ends. The research as a whole found: Across a handful of donors, approximately 4.9% of naive CD4, approximately 3.6% of naive CD8, 2% to 2.5% of memory CD4, and 0.4% to 0.45% of memory CD8 clonotypes were shared. Pairwise subsampling indicated that sequencing depth was expected to affect the degree of clonotype sharing among donors. Larger estimated clonotype richness was generally found for naive subsets than for memory subsets. Because the study included a small number of donors, the genetic and exposure-history diversity represented was limited. Only blood was sampled, and tissue TCR repertoires likely differ from those in blood. Compared with non-shared clonotypes, the clonotypes found in all four sorted-subset donors had higher generation probabilities. Even with the large sequencing depth, rarefaction of the sorted-subset datasets indicated that sequencing was incomplete.

In this sample, this clone turned up a few times. Its recognized antigen is unknown. No base quality values were provided; no much bigger clone lies one nucleotide off. Healthy HIV-negative adults with no recently reported acute infections or vaccinations were included as donors. Every donor was a Caucasian adult residing in Nashville, Tennessee, USA. CD4+ T cells were enriched by magnetic negative selection; naive cells were then positively selected on CD45RA, and the negative fraction formed the memory subset. Blood was obtained by leukapheresis, after which PBMCs were separated by Ficoll-Histopaque density gradient centrifugation and cryopreserved in liquid nitrogen vapor phase. Analytical flow cytometry was used to check the purity and quantity of each magnetically sorted T cell population. Genomic DNA was isolated from every sorted fraction and measured by UV absorbance on a Nanodrop 2000c. Using the deep immunoSEQ assay, TCR CDR3 regions were amplified from genomic DNA by multiplex PCR. Extracted genomic DNA from each cell subset was spread evenly across all wells of several immunoSEQ 96-well plates, with each plate serving as a replicate. For sorted subsets, about 220 ng of genomic DNA, equivalent to some 33,000 T cell genomes, went into each replicate PCR. Purified libraries were measured with a Qubit 3.0 fluorometer, size-checked on a Bioanalyzer 2100, and measured again with the KAPA Library Quantification kit. Each immunoSEQ 96-well plate was sequenced on its own single-read 150-cycle Illumina NextSeq 550 flow cell. The authors' analysis ran thus. The immunoSEQ output contained only junctional sequences without quality scores, so filtering could not match that applied to full-length reads. Sequences were annotated with PyIR, a Python wrapper for IgBLAST v1.9, using IMGT germline references to assign V/J genes and CDR3. Reads were removed for weak V/J assignments (E-value above 1e-6), missing CDR3, stop codons, out-of-frame junctions, or ambiguous translated residues. V3J clonotypes were defined by identical inferred V gene, J gene, and CDR3 amino acid sequence. Percentage overlap between repertoires was computed as shared unique clonotypes divided by the size of the smaller repertoire. RTK rarefaction, the Chao1 estimator, and Recon v2.1 estimates of unobserved clonotypes were used to assess repertoire richness. For all TCRbeta clonotypes obtained by the gDNA method from a few donors, generation probabilities were computed with OLGA. This immuneACCESS table, as held by TCRdb, lists in-frame sequences with V and J called but not all clones. Of the missing ones, under half trace to an unresolved V gene in checked studies; the others have no known cause. V, J and clone size are those of that table, while D and trimming were read from the DNA. For this sample the table gives around 2,000,000 clones, of which 85% to 95% were detected only once. Approximately 0.13% of the sample goes to the ten largest clones.

Sequenced material: naive CD4+ T cells sorted from blood. The intended sense of this specimen's cell subset or site label: CD45RA+ positively selected. This sequence originates from a man between 18 and 29 years old in good health. This chain joins TRBV19 to TRBJ1-1, with the D gene not confidently named. The CDR3 reads CASSILAENTEAFF. The nucleotide sequence reads TGTGCCAGTAGTATCCTGGCAGAGAACACTGAAGCTTTCTTT.